A single sample is the source of the 8 T cell receptor beta chains below, sequenced in a study of T cells after posttransplantation cyclophosphamide. The repertoire was sequenced with immunoSEQ multiplex PCR; TCRdb's copy has only in-frame clones and lacks some. The table shows about 9,900 clones, with roughly 88% occurring only once. Control samples came 1 year after myeloablative marrow transplants with methotrexate plus calcineurin inhibitor. Material: PBMCs, obtained after an allogeneic stem cell transplant with a calcineurin inhibitor and methotrexate. All receptors come from a male patient aged 25-45 years who received an allogeneic stem cell transplant from an unrelated donor, was CMV-positive, and had no GVHD. Part of the T cells may come from the graft donor.

The rearrangement links TRBV18 to TRBJ2-7; no clear D gene. Germline loops: CDR1 KGHSH, CDR2 LQKENI. The CDR3 is 15 residues long. Deletions cut 1 base from V and 1 base from J, with 11 bases between. The DNA for the CDR3 is TGTGCCAGCTCACCACGGTCAAGCTGGTCCTACGAGCAGTACTTC. Translation gives CASSPRSSWSYEQYF.

The gene calls are TRBV7-3 and TRBJ2-1, with D perhaps TRBD2 (6 bases). Per germline, CDR1 SGHTA and CDR2 FQGTGA. V was cut by 5 bases and J by 1 base, with 12 bases left in between. The CDR3 extends over 15 amino acids. This chain's CDR3 is CASSRGTPSYNEQFF. The CDR3 DNA is TGTGCCAGCAGCCGCGGGACTCCTTCCTACAATGAGCAGTTCTTC.

In DNA, the CDR3 is TGTGCCACCGACAGCTCTGGGGCCAACGTCCTGACTTTC. It specifies CATDSSGANVLTF. This chain uses TRBV28 with TRBJ2-6; tentatively, D is TRBD1 (5 bases). The ends were cut back, 10 bases at V and 0 bases at J, with 7 bases in the middle. The germline V gene encodes CDR1 MDHEN and CDR2 SYDVKM. The CDR3 has 13 amino acids.

The V gene is TRBV7-9, the J gene TRBJ2-3; 10 bases are a match to TRBD1. V shed 5 bases, J shed 3 bases, and the junction held 8 bases outside the gene matches. The CDR3 totals 16 residues. Germline V gene lookup returns CDR1 SEHNR and CDR2 FQNEAQ (reference sequence). CDR3 sequence reads: CASSTDRGIYTDTQYF. The CDR3 nucleotides are TGTGCCAGCAGCACGGACAGGGGGATTTATACAGATACGCAGTATTTT.

The gene calls are TRBV11-3 and TRBJ2-1, with 12 nucleotides matching TRBD2. Trimming cost V 0 bases and J 8 bases; bases outside gene matches: 11. Germline lookup yields CDR1 SGHNT and CDR2 YENEEA. This CDR3 is 18 amino acids long. In DNA form, the CDR3 reads TGTGCCAGCAGCTTAGACTCTAGCGGGAGGGCCGTCCGACATGAGCAGTTCTTC. The encoded protein is CASSLDSSGRAVRHEQFF.

This rearrangement joins TRBV10-3 to TRBJ2-4, with D perhaps matching TRBD2 (5 bases). The germline V gene has CDR1 ENHRY and CDR2 SYGVKD. Trimming removed 3 bases at V and 4 bases at J, with 10 bases between. The CDR3 is 14 amino acids. CDR3 nucleotides: TGTGCCATCAGTGATTCGGGAACAAAAAACATTCAGTACTTC. Its protein product is CAISDSGTKNIQYF.

The chain couples TRBV7-2 to TRBJ1-6; the D gene is possibly TRBD1 (5 bases). This CDR3 comprises 15 residues. The germline V gene encodes CDR1 SGHTA and CDR2 FQGNSA. The ends were cut back, 1 base at V and 4 bases at J, with 8 bases in the middle. CDR3 sequence: CASSLGGGYNSPLHF. In DNA form, the CDR3 reads TGTGCCAGCAGCTTAGGGGGGGGTTATAATTCACCCCTCCACTTT.

By frequency in the sample, this clone is medium-sized. The rearrangement joins TRBV4-3 to TRBJ2-2; 8 bases line up with TRBD2. The CDR3 length is 16 residues. With 0 bases clipped from V and 5 bases from J, the junction kept 5 bases outside the gene matches. The germline V gene has CDR1 LGHNA and CDR2 YSLEER. CDR3 in DNA: TGCGCCAGCAGCCAAGAACCGGGGGGGGATACCGGGGAGCTGTTTTTT. Its protein is CASSQEPGGDTGELFF.